This is a list of T cell receptor beta chains from one sample in a study of blood T cell repertoires in COVID-19. Libraries were prepared by immunoSEQ multiplex PCR; TCRdb keeps only in-frame clonotypes and omits some of them. The data show roughly 310,000 clones, with 85% to 90% seen just once and under 3% held by the top ten. The sample consisted of peripheral blood. These receptors were taken from a woman aged 25 to 39 with COVID-19, enrolled during active disease. Both conserved end residues are trimmed from each CDR3. Size is omitted from some rows. Given values are once, few, many or a class for expanded clones.

TRBV2	NA	TRBJ1-5	ASSESGQPQH
TRBV3-1/TRBV3-2	NA	TRBJ1-4	ASGQGESEKLF
TRBV5-6	NA	TRBJ1-2	ASSLPVQGTGYT
TRBV19	NA	TRBJ1-2	ASSIDNRGLGYT
TRBV4-1	few	TRBJ1-1	ASSQAPPRGTEAF
TRBV5-1	few	TRBJ2-2	ASSLGTSGPLAAGELF
TRBV6-5	NA	TRBJ1-1	ASSSSNSGATEAF
TRBV15	NA	TRBJ2-5	ATSKDREGGETQY
TRBV3-1/TRBV3-2	NA	TRBJ1-1	ASSQGPVTEAF
TRBV7-2	NA	TRBJ2-1	ASSSRQGARDEQF
TRBV9	NA	TRBJ2-3	ASTAGGPTDTQY
TRBV5-4	NA	TRBJ1-3	ASSLAGGNTIY
TRBV18	NA	TRBJ1-1	ASSPQGATEAF
TRBV7-2	NA	TRBJ1-5	ASSLEAGSSNQPQH
TRBV23-1	once	TRBJ2-3	ASIDGTGGVYTQY
TRBV4-1	NA	TRBJ2-7	ASSLQEPYEQY
TRBV6-1	NA	TRBJ2-2	ASSDQGPGELF
TRBV29-1	NA	TRBJ2-7	SVEDPTTGGNEQY
TRBV27	NA	TRBJ1-2	ASRSGVAGYT
TRBV7-2	NA	TRBJ2-5	ASSLTSGIQETQY
TRBV24-1	NA	TRBJ2-1	ATSDIGGAYNEQF
TRBV2	NA	TRBJ2-2	ASRQEGAGELF
TRBV30	NA	TRBJ1-1	AWSPMYGHREAEAF
TRBV30	NA	TRBJ2-5	AWSGSGQETQY
TRBV28	NA	TRBJ2-6	ASSSLGDRAGANVLT
TRBV6-5	NA	TRBJ1-1	ASRGMNTEAF
TRBV25-1	NA	TRBJ2-1	ASSEYGPSSYNEQF
TRBV5-1	NA	TRBJ2-5	ASSLRTGRQTQY
TRBV6-5	NA	TRBJ1-2	ASRGTGALYGYT
TRBV3-1/TRBV3-2	NA	TRBJ1-1	ASSQKTPGQGAEAF
TRBV10-3	once	TRBJ2-7	AIKNDEAFTEEQY
TRBV7-9	NA	TRBJ1-1	ASSLVRHSVTEAF
TRBV19	NA	TRBJ1-2	ASSIGGTGGAGYT
TRBV19	NA	TRBJ1-6	ASSPRTVDNSPLH
TRBV6-5	NA	TRBJ2-1	ATIAGDPSYNEQF
TRBV3-1/TRBV3-2	NA	TRBJ1-6	ASSQQGSPLH
TRBV11-2	NA	TRBJ2-3	ASSRTGTDTQY
TRBV6-5	NA	TRBJ1-1	ASTQTGSEAF
TRBV12-3/TRBV12-4	NA	TRBJ2-1	ASSQMHEQF
TRBV19	NA	TRBJ2-3	ASSIPSTDTQY
TRBV7-9	NA	TRBJ1-2	ASSLGLIYGYT
TRBV7-9	once	TRBJ2-2	ASRTGTGELF
TRBV27	NA	TRBJ2-4	ASRPDRMEKAKNIQY
TRBV12-3/TRBV12-4	NA	TRBJ2-3	ASSFAGSDTQY
TRBV5-4	NA	TRBJ2-7	ASSRTGGSYEQY
TRBV3-1/TRBV3-2	NA	TRBJ2-7	ASSQDRPGYEQY
TRBV5-6	NA	TRBJ1-1	ASSLDRGRFEAF
TRBV2	once	TRBJ2-3	ASSEQFTDTQY
TRBV7-8	NA	TRBJ1-2	ASSLGQGTFGYT
TRBV7-3	NA	TRBJ2-5	ASSWGSGTEKETQY
TRBV14	NA	TRBJ2-7	ASSHIPGQASYEQY
TRBV2	NA	TRBJ1-2	ASSEIRQVYGYT
TRBV7-6	NA	TRBJ2-1	ASSLNPASRGNEQF
TRBV5-6	NA	TRBJ2-5	ASSLTLAGGAETQY
TRBV4-1	NA	TRBJ2-3	ASRKPGQGYTQY
TRBV10-2	once	TRBJ1-1	ASSEFGTENTEAF
TRBV2	NA	TRBJ2-5	ASSPDRQETQY
TRBV3-1/TRBV3-2	few	TRBJ2-7	ASSLRDTGSKEQY
TRBV15	NA	TRBJ1-5	ATSVGGDNQPQH
TRBV7-3	NA	TRBJ2-5	ASSLNGLPETQY